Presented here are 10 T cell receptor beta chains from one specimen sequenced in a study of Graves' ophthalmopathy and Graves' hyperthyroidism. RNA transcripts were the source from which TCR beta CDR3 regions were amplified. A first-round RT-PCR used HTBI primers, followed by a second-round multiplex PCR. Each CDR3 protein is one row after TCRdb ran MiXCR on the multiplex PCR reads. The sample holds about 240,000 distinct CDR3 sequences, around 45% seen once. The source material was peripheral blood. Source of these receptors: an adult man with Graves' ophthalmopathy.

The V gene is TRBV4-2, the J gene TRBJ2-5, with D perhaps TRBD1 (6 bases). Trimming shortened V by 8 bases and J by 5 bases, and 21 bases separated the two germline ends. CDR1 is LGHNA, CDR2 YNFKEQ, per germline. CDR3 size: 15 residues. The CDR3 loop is CASGPGSSQGETQYF. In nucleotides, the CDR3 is TGTGCCAGCGGCCCGGGTTCCTCCCAGGGGGAGACCCAGTACTTC.

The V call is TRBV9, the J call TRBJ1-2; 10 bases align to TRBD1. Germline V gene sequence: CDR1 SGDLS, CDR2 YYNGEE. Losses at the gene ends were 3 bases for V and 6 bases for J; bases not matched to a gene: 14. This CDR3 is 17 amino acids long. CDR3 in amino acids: CASSGPFRDRGWDGYTF. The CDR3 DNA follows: TGTGCCAGCAGCGGACCATTCCGGGACAGGGGTTGGGATGGCTACACCTTC.

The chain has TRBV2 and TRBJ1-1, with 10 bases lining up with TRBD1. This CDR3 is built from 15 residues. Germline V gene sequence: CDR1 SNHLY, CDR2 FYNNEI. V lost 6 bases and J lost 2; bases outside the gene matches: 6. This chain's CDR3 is CASRGQGKINTEAFF. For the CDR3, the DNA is TGTGCCAGCAGGGGACAGGGGAAAATCAACACTGAAGCTTTCTTT.

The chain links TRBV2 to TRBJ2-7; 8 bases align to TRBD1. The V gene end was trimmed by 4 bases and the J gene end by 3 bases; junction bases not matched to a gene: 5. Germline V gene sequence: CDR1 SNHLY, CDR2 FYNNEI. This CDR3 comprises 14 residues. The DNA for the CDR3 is TGTGCCAGCAGTGTAGCAGGGGGCAGCTACGAGCAGTACTTC. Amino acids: CASSVAGGSYEQYF.

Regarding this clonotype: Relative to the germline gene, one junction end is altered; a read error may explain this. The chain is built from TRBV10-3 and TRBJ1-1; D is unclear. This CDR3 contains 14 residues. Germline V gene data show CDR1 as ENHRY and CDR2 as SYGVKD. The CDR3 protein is CASSLQRLNTEAFF. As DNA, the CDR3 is TGTGCCAGCAGTCTCCAGAGGCTGAACACTGAAGCTTTCTTT.

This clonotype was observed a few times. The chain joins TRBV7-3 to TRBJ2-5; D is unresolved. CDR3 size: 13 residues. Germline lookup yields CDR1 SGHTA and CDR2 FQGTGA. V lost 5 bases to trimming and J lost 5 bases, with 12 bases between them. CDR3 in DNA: TGTGCCAGCAGCCCCCGGGTTCCCGAGACCCAGTACTTC. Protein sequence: CASSPRVPETQYF.

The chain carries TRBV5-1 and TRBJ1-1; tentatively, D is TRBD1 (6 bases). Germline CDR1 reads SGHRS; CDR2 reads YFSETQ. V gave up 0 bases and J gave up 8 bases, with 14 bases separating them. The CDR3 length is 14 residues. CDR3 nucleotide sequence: TGCGCCAGCAGCTTGGAACCGGGACAATCAGAAGCTTTCTTT. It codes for CASSLEPGQSEAFF.

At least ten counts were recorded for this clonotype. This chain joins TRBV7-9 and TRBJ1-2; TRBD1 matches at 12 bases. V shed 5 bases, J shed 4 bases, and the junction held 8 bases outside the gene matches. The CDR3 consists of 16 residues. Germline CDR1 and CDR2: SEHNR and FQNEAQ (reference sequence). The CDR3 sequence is CASSPYGTGGSYGYTF. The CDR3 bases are TGTGCCAGCAGCCCGTACGGGACAGGGGGCAGCTATGGCTACACCTTC.

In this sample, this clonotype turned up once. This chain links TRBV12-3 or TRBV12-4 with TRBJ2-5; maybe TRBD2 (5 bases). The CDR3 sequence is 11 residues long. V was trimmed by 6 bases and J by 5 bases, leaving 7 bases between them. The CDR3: CASRRDETQYF. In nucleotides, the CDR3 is TGTGCCAGCAGGAGGGATGAGACCCAGTACTTC.

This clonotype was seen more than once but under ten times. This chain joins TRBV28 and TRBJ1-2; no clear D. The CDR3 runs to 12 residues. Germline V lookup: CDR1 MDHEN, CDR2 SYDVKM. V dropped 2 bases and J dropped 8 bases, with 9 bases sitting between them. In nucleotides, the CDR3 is TGTGCCAGCAGTTTAGATACCGAAGGCTACACCTTC. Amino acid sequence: CASSLDTEGYTF.